The clone carrying this T cell receptor beta chain has at least ten counts. The time point is: newly diagnosed GD, antithyroid drugs for less than 3 months. TCR sequences were obtained from RNA taken from PBMCs. These data originate in a study of regulatory T cells in long-lasting Graves disease. Sequencing libraries for TCR beta were prepared with iRepertoire HTBI primers and Arm-PCR of CDR3 regions. TCRdb called the multiplex PCR reads again in MiXCR, with one record for every CDR3 protein. The sample lists more than 300,000 distinct CDR3 sequences, around 15% occurring once. The CDR3 has 17 amino acids. V trimming: 5 bases; J trimming: 4 bases; junction bases outside the gene matches: 7.

The source was peripheral blood mononuclear cells (PBMCs), collected at new diagnosis, from a patient treated with antithyroid drugs. The chain employs TRBV12-3 or TRBV12-4 and TRBJ2-3; 15 nucleotides agree with TRBD2. This clonotype was sampled from a female donor with Graves disease. CDR3 residues: CASSRTSGGAGADTQYF. CDR3 bases: TGTGCCAGCAGTCGGACTAGCGGGGGGGCGGGGGCAGATACGCAGTATTTT.